These 8 T cell receptor beta chains share one sample of origin, sequenced in a study of cytomegalovirus exposure and HLA in healthy donors. PCR amplification relied on 60 Vbeta primers (plus 13 Jbeta primers). Data came from immunoSEQ multiplex PCR; TCRdb stores just in-frame clones and leaves some out. The sample records 180,000 or so clones, over 60% being singletons. Sequencing was carried out using PBMCs. The receptors derive from a middle-aged man in good health and CMV-seropositive.

CDR3 coding DNA: TGTGCCAGCAGCTGGAGTAGCAATCAGCCCCAGCATTTT. As protein: CASSWSSNQPQHF. The chain uses TRBV28 and TRBJ1-5; no clear D gene. CDR1 and CDR2 from the germline V gene are MDHEN and SYDVKM. The length of the CDR3 is 13 residues. Trimming removed 6 bases from V and 0 bases from J, with 6 bases in between.

The V gene is TRBV5-1, the J gene TRBJ2-2, with a tentative D call TRBD2 (5 bases). Between the trimmed V and J ends, which lost 5 bases and 4 bases, there was a span of 9 bases. CDR3 length: 13 amino acids. Germline CDR1 reads SGHRS; CDR2 reads YFSETQ. The CDR3 nucleotides read TGCGCCAGCAGAGAGGGTGGCACCGGGGAGCTGTTTTTT. Translation gives CASREGGTGELFF. Full variable domain (outside the CDR3, taken from reference TRBV5-1 and TRBJ2-2): KAGVTQTPRYLIKTRGQQVTLSCSPISGHRSVSWYQQTPGQGLQFLFEYFSETQRNKGNFPGRFSGRQFSNSRSEMNVSTLELGDSALYLCASREGGTGELFFGEGSRLTVL.

V usage is TRBV6-6 and J usage is TRBJ2-2; D is unresolved. Trimming left V 2 bases short and J 1 base short, with 5 bases between. Germline V CDR1 and CDR2: MNHNY, SVGAGI (reference sequence). This CDR3 is built from 14 residues. The CDR3 nucleotides read TGTGCCAGCAGTTACCTAGTGAACACCGGGGAGCTGTTTTTT. The encoded protein is CASSYLVNTGELFF.

The rearrangement joins TRBV28 to TRBJ1-5; D remains unclear. The CDR3 has 14 amino acids. V lost 5 bases and J lost 0, with 8 bases in between. The germline V gene has CDR1 MDHEN and CDR2 SYDVKM. The CDR3 DNA follows: TGTGCCAGCAGTCGGGATTATAGCAATCAGCCCCAGCATTTT. Amino acids: CASSRDYSNQPQHF. Drawing the rest from reference TRBV28 and TRBJ1-5, the complete variable domain is DVKVTQSSRYLVKRTGEKVFLECVQDMDHENMFWYRQDPGLGLRLIYFSYDVKMKEKGDIPEGYSVSREKKERFSLILESASTNQTSMYLCASSRDYSNQPQHFGDGTRLSIL.

This clone was observed a single time. The rearrangement uses TRBV2 and TRBJ2-5, with a possible D match to TRBD2 (6 bases). Germline V gene lookup returns CDR1 SNHLY and CDR2 FYNNEI. The CDR3 length is 11 residues. V gave up 6 bases and J gave up 4 bases, with 6 bases separating them. For the CDR3, the DNA is TGTGCCAGCAGCGGGGGAGAGACCCAGTACTTC. It yields the protein CASSGGETQYF.

The rearrangement joins TRBV7-9 to TRBJ1-6; the D gene is possibly TRBD1 (6 bases). Germline-derived CDR1 and CDR2 are SEHNR and FQNEAQ (reference sequence). The CDR3 has 15 residues. The V end was cut by 5 bases, the J end by 7 bases, with 15 bases between. CDR3 DNA sequence: TGTGCCAGCAGCCCGAGTGGACAGAGAAATTCACCCCTCCACTTT. Encoded protein: CASSPSGQRNSPLHF.

The chain has TRBV29-1 and TRBJ1-4; 7 bases map to TRBD1. The CDR3 contains 13 residues. Germline CDR1 reads SQVTM; CDR2 reads ANQGSEA. V lost 5 bases, J lost 6 bases, and 6 bases stayed unmatched. CDR3 sequence: CSVPQGSDEKLFF. CDR3 DNA sequence: TGCAGCGTTCCACAGGGGTCTGATGAAAAACTGTTTTTT.

The chain combines TRBV7-3 with TRBJ2-1; D call uncertain. The CDR3 consists of 13 residues. CDR1 and CDR2 (germline): SGHTA, FQGTGA. Trimming pared 8 bases from V and 0 bases from J, leaving 8 bases between. The CDR3 sequence is CASRLSSYNEQFF. CDR3 nucleotides: TGTGCCAGCCGACTGTCCTCCTACAATGAGCAGTTCTTC.